This TCR beta chain was captured by sequencing in a study of T cells in women clearing cervical HPV infection (dated by TCRdb to 2017 to 2018). Study-level background: Cases were about 25 women with histologically confirmed HPV16-related CIN3 or worse, including a couple of invasive cancers. The approximately 25 controls were women who cleared a single incident HPV16 infection within 12 months without developing precancer or cancer. Blood from cases was collected at the visit at which the lesion was first identified, whereas blood from controls was collected once infection was no longer detected. Among cases, blood sampling occurred a median of 149 days after lesion detection, with an interquartile range of about 80 to 200 days. Since HLA typing was available for only a few women, HLA type could not be ruled out as a confounder. The exploratory proof-of-principle case-control study was nested within the Guanacaste HPV Natural History Study in Costa Rica and compared TCR repertoires across cervical HPV16 outcomes. Cases and controls were matched on age within five years and on year of sample collection. Cases had a median age of approximately 35 years and controls had a median age of around 41, with no significant differences in baseline characteristics. In the parent cohort, around 10,000 women aged 18 or older were enrolled in Guanacaste, Costa Rica, during about 1992 to 1994 and then followed for approximately 7 years. Quality controls consisted of five blinded duplicates per group, for a total of approximately 60 samples made up of around 50 participants and ten or so replicates.

Every participant had a single incident cervical HPV16 infection, and women with prevalent HPV16 infections were excluded. Cervical HPV DNA was detected with MY09/MY11 PCR, and genotyping was done with dot-blot hybridization. Less than 19 mL of heparinized blood was centrifuged, after which the buffy coat was aliquoted, frozen at -30 degrees C, and then stored at -80 degrees C. QIAGEN kits were used to extract genomic DNA from the buffy coat specimens. General study outcomes and caveats: TCR repertoire richness was significantly higher in CIN3+ cases than in controls across sequencing depths, while evenness did not differ. Whether associations preceded infection or resulted from infection could not be shown with the cross-sectional design, and effector/memory subsets and HPV-specific T cells were not isolated. Because the number of T cells in each sample was unknown, differences in richness could reflect differing T-cell content rather than repertoire biology. Cases had lower TRBV6-7 relative abundance than controls (about 0.099% versus 0.16%; Bonferroni P = 0.0008). Random forest classifiers combining richness and V gene abundances distinguished cases from controls with an estimated AUC of less than 0.9.

A word on this clone: This receptor's antigen is unknown. The read terminates 3 residues before the CDR3 end, so the remaining end is supplied by the germline J gene.

The germline V gene (reference sequence) sets CDR1 to LNHNV and CDR2 to YYDKDF. Taken from cysteine to phenylalanine, the CDR3 has 14 residues. The DNA has 33 bases, all within the CDR3, and is read from base 1. Germline trimming: 1 base from V, 3 bases from J; junction bases outside gene matches: 2. Using the immunoSEQ assay, multiplex PCR amplified TCR beta CDR3 regions from an average of roughly 1,100 ng of genomic DNA per sample. Primer bias was corrected in the assay by using a complete synthetic TCR repertoire to establish an amplification baseline. Amplicons were sequenced on the Illumina platform. Per the source publication's procedure: Sequence errors were corrected by clustering with frequency ratios and a modified nearest-neighbor algorithm, and the sequences were then analyzed in the immunoSEQ Analyzer using IMGT gene definitions. At each rarefaction depth, TCR richness and evenness were averaged across 20 rarefaction repeats, and samples with fewer sequences than that depth were excluded. Wilcoxon rank sum tests with FDR correction were used to compare V, D and J gene relative abundances between the groups. For the blinded duplicates, the intraclass correlation was 95.6% for TCR richness and averaged roughly 79% across more than 60 gene segments. The table comes from immuneACCESS by way of TCRdb, which keeps in-frame sequences with V and J called. Part of the clones is missing from these tables; in studies checked, under half for an unresolved V gene and the rest for unknown reasons. V and J calls and clone size come straight from that table; D and trimming were deduced from the DNA. The sample table on file contains about 19,000 clones. Roughly 5.4% of the sample belongs to the ten largest clones.

This TCR was recovered from a woman between 18 and 69 years old with a cervical HPV16 infection that either progressed to CIN3+ or cleared (not recorded which). Sequencing was done on a sample of blood buffy coat. The chain uses TRBV15 and TRBJ2-5; a stretch of 7 junction bases matches TRBD1. CDR3 region: CATSRGGTEETQYF. CDR3 DNA (partial): TGTGCCACCAGCAGAGGGGGGACAGAAGAGACC.